This T cell receptor beta chain appears in the sequencing data of a study of blood T cells in healthy people across ages. Whole-study results and caveats: Naive T cell percentage strongly correlated with TCR beta diversity.

The CDR3 spans 13 residues. V shed 2 bases and J shed 0 bases, with 4 bases lying between them. From germline, CDR1 is MGHRA and CDR2 YSYEKL. A few counts support this clonotype. The antigen is not known. For the second PCR, which ran for roughly 6 to 12 cycles, a sample-barcoded 5' primer and a J-beta primer mix were used. TCRdb ran MiXCR on the 5' RACE reads and lists one entry per CDR3 protein. The table lists approximately 760,000 distinct CDR3 sequences, around 25% of them singletons. Per sample, no less than 6 micrograms of total RNA were extracted. The same data also contributed to another study, on T cells of mothers and their children. That paper states: For the second PCR, the M1S primer put in sample barcodes and 2-4 random nucleotides.

The sequenced material came from blood. The V and J genes are TRBV4-1 and TRBJ1-1; D remains ambiguous. The clonotype originates from a boy under 18 in good health. The CDR3 DNA sequence: TGCGCCAGCAGCCAACAGGTGAACACTGAAGCTTTCTTT. Its translation is CASSQQVNTEAFF.